One T cell receptor (beta chain) is described in this entry. Its target is unknown. This entry comes from a study of blood T cells in healthy people across ages. Study conclusions and caveats: Percentage of naive T cells showed a strong correlation with TCR beta diversity.

Primers used in a second PCR of about 7 to 12 cycles were a sample-barcoded 5' primer and a J-beta primer mix. Tags on each cDNA molecule came from a template-switch adaptor with 12 random nucleotides. Using its own MiXCR run on the 5' RACE reads, TCRdb lists one record per CDR3 protein. The sample lists 700,000 to 850,000 distinct CDR3 sequences, around half occurring once. Germline lookup yields CDR1 MNHEY and CDR2 SMNVEV (reference sequence). The CDR3 has 13 amino acids. The germline V and J ends were trimmed by 4 bases and 7 bases, with 11 bases remaining between them. This rearrangement joins TRBV27 to TRBJ2-1, with a weak D call TRBD2 (6 bases). This clonotype originated in a man at least 80 years old in good health. The sequencing sample was made of blood. CDR3 nucleotides: TGTGCCAGCAGTTGGGACTCCGTGAATGAGCAGTTCTTC. It codes for CASSWDSVNEQFF.